One sample yielded the 27 T cell receptor beta chains listed below, sequenced in a study of T cells in Graves' hyperthyroidism and ophthalmopathy. Template material for amplifying TCR beta CDR3 regions consisted of RNA transcripts. A set of HTBI primers served as the primers for a first-round RT-PCR of the TCR CDR3. TCRdb re-analysed the multiplex PCR reads in MiXCR, keeping a single row per CDR3 protein. The sample has under 350,000 distinct CDR3 sequences, around a sixth seen once. The sample comprised blood. Every receptor here comes from a woman aged 45-60 years with Graves' hyperthyroidism.

This clonotype was recorded many times. The CDR3 nucleotides are TGCGCCAGCAGCTTGGCCTCGGGACTCACCTACAATGAGCAGTTCTTC. The encoded protein is CASSLASGLTYNEQFF. The chain has TRBV5-1 and TRBJ2-1, with a tentative D call TRBD2 (6 bases). The V gene's germline CDR1 is SGHRS and CDR2 YFSETQ. The CDR3 covers 16 residues. The germline V and J ends were trimmed by 0 bases and 2 bases, with 12 bases remaining between them.

This CDR3 is CASTPRGGPDTQYF. Here the CDR3 DNA reads TGTGCCAGTACCCCCCGGGGGGGGCCAGATACGCAGTATTTT. V and J are TRBV19 and TRBJ2-3; 8 bases match TRBD2. Germline V gene lookup returns CDR1 LNHDA and CDR2 SQIVND (reference sequence). Trimming at V came to 7 bases and at J to 4 bases, leaving 7 bases not matched to a gene. This CDR3 is 14 amino acids long. The full variable domain, with the rest looked up from reference TRBV19 and TRBJ2-3, is DGGITQSPKYLFRKEGQNVTLSCEQNLNHDAMYWYRQDPGQGLRLIYYSQIVNDFQKGDIAEGYSVSREKKESFPLTVTSAQKNPTAFYLCASTPRGGPDTQYFGPGTRLTVL.

This sequence joins TRBV29-1 and TRBJ2-3; 8 bases are shared with TRBD1. Germline CDR1 SQVTM, CDR2 ANQGSEA. The junction had 3 bases not matched to a gene; V was cut back by 0 bases and J by 1 base. This CDR3 is built from 15 residues. The CDR3 here is CSVEDRGQGTDTQYF. The CDR3 DNA is TGCAGCGTTGAAGATCGGGGACAGGGCACAGATACGCAGTATTTT.

This clonotype was seen many times. The chain carries TRBV20-1 and TRBJ2-3, with 15 positions matching TRBD2. The J segment lost 6 bases and the V segment lost 6 bases, leaving 10 bases of the junction unmatched. CDR1 is DFQATT, CDR2 SNEGSKA, per germline (reference sequence). The CDR3 is 16 residues long. In DNA, the CDR3 is TGCAGTGCAGACGGACTAGCGGGGGGGCCCTACGATACGCAGTATTTT. Protein product: CSADGLAGGPYDTQYF.

At least ten counts were recorded for this clonotype. V and J are TRBV2 and TRBJ2-1, with D possibly being TRBD1 (8 bases). The ends were cut back, 6 bases at V and 6 bases at J, with 18 bases in the middle. The CDR3 is 15 amino acids. Germline loops: CDR1 SNHLY, CDR2 FYNNEI. Written as DNA, the CDR3 is TGTGCCAGCAGCCTCACAGGGGGGGGGTCCAATGAGCAGTTCTTC. Protein: CASSLTGGGSNEQFF.

This clonotype was counted ten times or more. The chain combines TRBV19 with TRBJ2-1, with D uncertain. CDR3 length: 13 residues. The V and J ends lost 10 bases and 4 bases respectively, with 14 bases between them. Germline CDR1 is LNHDA and CDR2 is SQIVND (reference sequence). This CDR3 reads CATTALGYNEQFF. The CDR3 DNA reads as TGTGCCACTACTGCGTTGGGGTACAATGAGCAGTTCTTC.

This clonotype showed up many times. The V gene is TRBV7-9, the J gene TRBJ1-1, with TRBD1 as a possible D gene (6 bases). This CDR3 is 13 amino acids long. Germline V CDR1 and CDR2: SEHNR, FQNEAQ (reference sequence). The ends were cut back, 4 bases at V and 7 bases at J, with 13 bases in the middle. For the CDR3, the DNA is TGTGCCAGCAGCTCCTACAGGGAAGGTGAAGCTTTCTTT. This codes for CASSSYREGEAFF. The full variable domain, with the rest looked up from reference TRBV7-9 and TRBJ1-1, is DTGVSQNPRHKITKRGQNVTFRCDPISEHNRLYWYRQTLGQGPEFLTYFQNEAQLEKSRLLSDRFSAERPKGSFSTLEIQRTEQGDSAMYLCASSSYREGEAFFGQGTRLTVV.

This clonotype was seen repeatedly, ten times or more. The chain is built from TRBV6-5 and TRBJ2-3; 7 positions match TRBD2. Trimming cost V 1 base and J 1 base; bases outside gene matches: 2. Looked up from germline, CDR1 is MNHEY and CDR2 is SVGAGI. The CDR3 loop spans 15 amino acids. CDR3 loop: CASSYFAGGTDTQYF. The DNA of the CDR3 is TGTGCCAGCAGTTACTTTGCGGGGGGCACAGATACGCAGTATTTT.

The V and J genes are TRBV9 and TRBJ1-1, with a weak D call TRBD1 (6 bases). This CDR3 contains 18 residues. CDR1 is SGDLS, CDR2 YYNGEE, per germline. V was clipped by 0 bases and J by 1 base, with 19 bases between them. CDR3 protein: CASSVGIVVGAGNTEAFF. The CDR3 nucleotides read TGTGCCAGCAGCGTAGGTATAGTCGTGGGGGCAGGGAACACTGAAGCTTTCTTT.

The chain recombines TRBV25-1 with TRBJ1-1; 8 bases match TRBD1. Germline V CDR1 and CDR2: MGHDK, SYGVNS. The CDR3 is 15 residues long. The J segment lost 4 bases and the V segment lost 2 bases, leaving 6 bases of the junction unmatched. CDR3 loop: CASSEAGGLITEAFF. Written as DNA, the CDR3 is TGTGCCAGCAGTGAAGCAGGGGGCTTGATCACTGAAGCTTTCTTT.

The chain combines TRBV10-2 with TRBJ1-2; tentative D call: TRBD1 (6 bases). Germline CDR1 is WSHSY and CDR2 is SAAADI. This CDR3 is built from 13 residues. Deletions cut 5 bases from V and 5 bases from J, with 12 bases between. The CDR3 is CASSSYREYGYTF. The CDR3 DNA reads TGCGCCAGCAGTAGTTACAGGGAGTATGGCTACACCTTC.

The chain has TRBV2 and TRBJ1-4; unclear D gene. The germline gives CDR1 SNHLY, CDR2 FYNNEI. CDR3 length: 14 residues. Trimming removed 5 bases at V and 7 bases at J, with 14 bases between. The CDR3 coding sequence is TGTGCCAGCAGTCCTATTGCGGGCCCTGAAAAACTGTTTTTT. Amino acids: CASSPIAGPEKLFF.

The sample holds a few counts of this clonotype. J is TRBJ1-4 and V is TRBV30; D is undetermined. CDR1 is GTSNPN, CDR2 SVGIG, per germline (reference sequence). Trimming stripped 2 bases from V and 5 bases from J, with 6 bases between. The CDR3 spans 12 residues. CDR3 loop: CAWSRRNEKLFF. The CDR3 nucleotides read TGTGCCTGGAGTAGACGGAATGAAAAACTGTTTTTT.

This clonotype was counted only a few times. This chain joins TRBV6-1 and TRBJ1-2; D is possibly TRBD1 (5 bases). Germline CDR1 MNHNS, CDR2 SASEGT. V dropped 7 bases and J dropped 4 bases, with 19 bases sitting between them. There are 15 residues in the CDR3. Here the CDR3 reads CASTRIPLDTYGYTF. CDR3 sequence (DNA): TGTGCCAGCACCCGAATACCCCTGGACACCTATGGCTACACCTTC.

This clonotype has only a few counts. V gene TRBV13 combines with J gene TRBJ2-2, with 9 bases aligning to TRBD1. Germline CDR1 and CDR2: PRHDT and FYEKMQ (reference sequence). Trimming took 4 bases from V and 1 from J; bases not matched to a gene: 4. There are 16 residues in the CDR3. In DNA, the CDR3 is TGTGCCAGCAGCTCGGGACAGGGAAAGAACACCGGGGAGCTGTTTTTT. Amino acid sequence: CASSSGQGKNTGELFF.

At least ten counts were recorded for this clonotype. This chain uses TRBV30 with TRBJ2-3; TRBD1 matches 8 bases. The CDR3 sequence is 15 residues long. From germline, CDR1 is GTSNPN and CDR2 SVGIG (reference sequence). V lost 4 bases, J lost 5 bases, and 11 bases stayed unmatched. The CDR3 region has the DNA TGTGCCTGGAACTATGGACAGGGAACACTAGATACGCAGTATTTT. Its translation: CAWNYGQGTLDTQYF. Full variable domain (missing parts from reference TRBV30 and TRBJ2-3): SQTIHQWPATLVQPVGSPLSLECTVEGTSNPNLYWYRQAAGRGLQLLFYSVGIGQISSEVPQNLSASRPQDRQFILSSKKLLLSDSGFYLCAWNYGQGTLDTQYFGPGTRLTVL.

This clonotype has more than one count but fewer than ten. J is TRBJ2-1 and V is TRBV9, with 7 bases fitting TRBD2. The V and J ends lost 2 bases and 6 bases, in that order; junction bases with no gene match: 11. Germline V gene lookup returns CDR1 SGDLS and CDR2 YYNGEE. This CDR3 is 16 amino acids long. CDR3 amino acids: CASSVRAGSLTNEQFF. As DNA, the CDR3 is TGTGCCAGCAGCGTCCGAGCGGGGAGCCTAACCAATGAGCAGTTCTTC.

Here the CDR3 DNA reads TGCAGTGCTAGAGATTCAGCGAGATCAGATACGCAGTATTTT. Residues: CSARDSARSDTQYF. The V call is TRBV20-1, the J call TRBJ2-3; no clear D gene. The CDR3 contains 14 residues. The germline V and J ends were trimmed by 0 bases and 4 bases, with 11 bases remaining between them. The V gene's germline CDR1 is DFQATT and CDR2 SNEGSKA (reference sequence).

The DNA for the CDR3 is TGTGCCAGCAGTGAAGTAGGAGAGACCCAGTACTTC. Its translation is CASSEVGETQYF. The chain couples TRBV12-3 or TRBV12-4 to TRBJ2-5, with no clear D. The length of the CDR3 is 12 residues. The V gene lost 5 bases and the J gene lost 4 bases, with 8 bases spanning the gap.

The V gene is TRBV4-1, the J gene TRBJ2-1, with 14 bases fitting TRBD2. CDR1 and CDR2 (germline): MGHRA, YSYEKL. This CDR3 spans 16 amino acids. After removal of 0 bases from V and 6 bases from J, the junction contained 1 base not matched to a gene. CDR3 loop: CASSQEGLAGVNEQFF. The CDR3 nucleotides are TGCGCCAGCAGCCAAGAGGGACTAGCGGGAGTCAATGAGCAGTTCTTC.

This clonotype was detected a few times. The CDR3 is CASSTGSPIGELFF. The CDR3 bases are TGTGCCAGCAGCACCGGGTCCCCGATCGGGGAGCTGTTTTTT. The rearrangement links TRBV6-2 or TRBV6-3 to TRBJ2-2, with no clear D. Trimming pared 6 bases from V and 7 bases from J, leaving 15 bases between. The germline V gene encodes CDR1 MNHEY and CDR2 SVGEGT. The CDR3 has 14 amino acids.

This clonotype turned up a few times. The chain carries TRBV7-2 and TRBJ2-1; the D is unclear. Germline assignment: CDR1 SGHTA and CDR2 FQGNSA. Trimming left V 0 bases short and J 5 bases short, with 20 bases between. The CDR3 sequence is 18 residues long. Here the CDR3 reads CASSLASTVRVGDNEQFF. The CDR3 DNA reads as TGTGCCAGCAGCTTAGCTTCTACGGTTAGGGTTGGGGACAATGAGCAGTTCTTC.

This clonotype came up many times. The chain couples TRBV11-3 to TRBJ2-2; possibly TRBD1 or TRBD2 for D (5 bases each). Germline V gives CDR1 SGHNT, CDR2 YENEEA. Trimming took off 5 bases at V and 1 base at J, with 11 bases between the two ends. The CDR3 sequence is 15 residues long. Written as DNA, the CDR3 is TGTGCCAGCAGCGGTGGGACCCTGAACACCGGGGAGCTGTTTTTT. It codes for CASSGGTLNTGELFF. Complete variable domain (other parts from reference TRBV11-3 and TRBJ2-2): EAGVVQSPRYKIIEKKQPVAFWCNPISGHNTLYWYLQNLGQGPELLIRYENEEAVDDSQLPKDRFSAERLKGVDSTLKIQPAELGDSAVYLCASSGGTLNTGELFFGEGSRLTVL.

This clonotype was counted a few times. The chain is built from TRBV30 and TRBJ2-2; D is unresolved. The CDR3 is made up of 12 amino acids. V lost 2 bases, J lost 6 bases, and 7 bases lay in between. Per the germline V gene, CDR1 is GTSNPN and CDR2 is SVGIG (reference sequence). CDR3 residues: CAWSSRPGELFF. Here the CDR3 DNA reads TGTGCCTGGAGTAGCAGGCCCGGGGAGCTGTTTTTT.

This clonotype was seen a handful of times. CDR3 region: CSARDGPSPLHF. DNA for the CDR3: TGCAGTGCTAGAGATGGGCCTTCACCCCTCCACTTT. V is TRBV20-1 and J is TRBJ1-6, with no clear D. Germline CDR1 reads DFQATT; CDR2 reads SNEGSKA (reference sequence). The CDR3 is 12 amino acids. Trimming shortened V by 0 bases and J by 9 bases, and 6 bases separated the two germline ends.

V gene TRBV29-1 combines with J gene TRBJ2-3; 7 bases agree with TRBD1. The CDR3 length is 13 residues. Germline values: CDR1 SQVTM, CDR2 ANQGSEA. V lost 7 bases to trimming and J lost 0 bases; unmatched junction nucleotides: 4. The CDR3 reads CSAETGSTDTQYF. The CDR3 DNA sequence: TGCAGCGCTGAGACAGGGAGCACAGATACGCAGTATTTT.

This clonotype was counted at least ten times. This chain connects TRBV11-2 to TRBJ2-3, with a weak D call TRBD1 (6 bases). Germline V gene data show CDR1 as SGHAT and CDR2 as FQNNGV. This CDR3 spans 16 amino acids. The V gene lost 4 bases and the J gene lost 0 bases, with 14 bases spanning the gap. CDR3 coding DNA: TGTGCCAGCAGCTCCTGGACAGACGCTAGCACAGATACGCAGTATTTT. As protein: CASSSWTDASTDTQYF.